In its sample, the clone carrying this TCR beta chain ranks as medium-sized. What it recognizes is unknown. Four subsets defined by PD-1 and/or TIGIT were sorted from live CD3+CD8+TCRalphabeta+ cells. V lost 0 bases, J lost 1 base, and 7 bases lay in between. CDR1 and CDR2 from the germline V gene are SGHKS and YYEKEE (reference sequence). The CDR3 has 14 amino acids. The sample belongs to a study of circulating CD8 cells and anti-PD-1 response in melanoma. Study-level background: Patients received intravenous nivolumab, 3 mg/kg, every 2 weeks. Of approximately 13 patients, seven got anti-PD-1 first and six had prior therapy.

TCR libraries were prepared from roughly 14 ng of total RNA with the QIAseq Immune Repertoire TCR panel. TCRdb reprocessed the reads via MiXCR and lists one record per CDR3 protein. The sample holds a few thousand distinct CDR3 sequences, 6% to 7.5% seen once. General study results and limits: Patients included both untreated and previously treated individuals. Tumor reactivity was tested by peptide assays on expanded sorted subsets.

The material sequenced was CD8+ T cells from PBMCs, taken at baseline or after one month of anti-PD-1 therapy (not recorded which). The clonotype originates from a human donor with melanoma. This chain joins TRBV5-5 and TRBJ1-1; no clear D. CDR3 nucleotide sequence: TGTGCCAGCAGCTTGGTGCCAGCGAACACTGAAGCTTTCTTT. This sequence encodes CASSLVPANTEAFF.